This TCR beta chain appears in the sequencing data of a study of blood T cell repertoires in COVID-19. Overall study context: Samples of COVID-19 (acute and convalescent) were obtained from the United States, Italy and Spain.

CDR1 and CDR2 (germline): SQVTM, ANQGSEA. The length of the CDR3 is 11 residues. The V gene lost 6 bases and the J gene lost 5 bases, with 10 bases spanning the gap. Under the authors' procedure: By means of reference gene primer amplification, nucleated cell counts were estimated. Only in-frame clones appear in the TCRdb table, and some are missing; sequencing was by immunoSEQ multiplex PCR. V and J calls and clone size are those listed in that table; D and trimming were worked out from the DNA. The data contain fewer than 250,000 clones, roughly four fifths of them singletons. The clonotype comes from a woman aged 65 to 85 with acute or convalescent COVID-19. The V call is TRBV29-1, the J call TRBJ1-1; no definite D call. Sequences were obtained from peripheral blood. CDR3 sequence: CSVEARTEAFF. DNA of the CDR3: TGCAGCGTCGAGGCCCGGACTGAAGCTTTCTTT.